This T cell receptor (beta chain) was sequenced during a study of blood T cell repertoires in COVID-19 (TCRdb year 2020). Broadly, across the study: The collaborator samples originated in the United States, Italy and Spain and spanned the acute and convalescent phases of COVID-19. Sample metadata almost always included a de-identified subject ID, COVID-19 status, age in years and sex. The repertoires were released in a freely available public database intended as a resource for research on the immune response to SARS-CoV-2. Deeply sampled blood TCRbeta repertoires from subjects exposed to, actively infected with, or recovered from COVID-19 were included in the dataset. The material from the prospective study consisted of cDNA or gDNA derived from T cells, B-cell-depleted T cells, or PBMCs. Where available, HLA class I and class II types were taken from metadata supplied by the sample provider and were not determined by assay-based typing. The samples were drawn from two sources: the first 160 participants of the ongoing ImmuneRACE study, and 1,000 to 1,500 subjects contributed by 6 global collaborators. Here is what the overall study found, with its caveats: The quantity of clinical and demographic metadata differed by source and by participant and was supplied without curation.

This clone was observed a handful of times. What this receptor recognizes is not known. The record has no base qualities; no much larger clone is one base away. TCRbeta CDR3 regions were amplified from genomic DNA using the immunoSEQ Assay, a bias-controlled multiplex PCR. Concerning the study's data processing: The number of nucleated cells in each sample was estimated by amplification of reference gene primers within the assay. To quantify the absolute abundance of each unique TCRbeta CDR3 rearrangement, sequence reads were collapsed and filtered. Productive Simpson clonality was computed per sample as the square root of Simpson's diversity index over productive rearrangements. Not all clones reach the TCRdb copy of this immuneACCESS table, which keeps in-frame sequences only. Checked studies attribute under half of the gap to unresolved V genes and leave the rest unexplained. V, J and clone size reflect that table, while D and trimming were determined from the DNA. Present in this sample are approximately 90,000 clones, roughly 84% of which were seen just once. The top ten hold 30% to 35% of the sample.

From a lookup of the germline V gene (reference sequence), CDR1 and CDR2 are SGHNT and YYREEE. Trimming takes 1 base from V and 2 bases from J, and the germline ends sit 6 bases apart. The CDR3 contains 13 residues, cysteine and phenylalanine counted. Kept here is only the CDR3 DNA, which spans 39 bases and is read in frame from base 1. Whole blood was collected in K2EDTA tubes by collaborating institutions according to the institutions' own protocols. For TCRbeta analysis, collaborators shipped samples as frozen whole blood, isolated PBMCs, or DNA extracted from either of those sample types. Sequencing used peripheral blood. The chain uses TRBV5-4 and TRBJ1-1, with an unclear D gene assignment. The clonotype comes from a woman older than 75 with active or convalescent COVID-19. At the DNA level, the sequence is TGTGCCAGCAGCTTGTCACATAACACTGAAGCTTTCTTT. It translates to CASSLSHNTEAFF.